The clone carrying this T cell receptor beta chain was seen at least ten times. This entry is derived from a study of prognosis after radiotherapy for stage I lung cancer. TCR beta CDR3 amplification from genomic DNA was performed by two-round multiplex PCR. First-round PCR used primers specific to each TRBV and TRBJ gene. TCRdb redid the calling of the multiplex PCR reads with MiXCR, one entry per CDR3 protein. Altogether about 15,000 distinct CDR3 sequences are present, less than 40% being singletons, with the ten largest covering around 25%. The CDR3 consists of 16 residues. The germline V and J ends were trimmed by 5 bases and 5 bases, with 21 bases remaining between them.

The chain carries TRBV12-3 or TRBV12-4 and TRBJ1-1; the D is unclear. The receptor was isolated from a donor of 50 years or more with non-small cell lung cancer. The source was PBMCs, collected before or after stereotactic body radiation therapy (not recorded which). CDR3 sequence (DNA): TGTGCCAGCAGTCCCGGCCCCGATTCACCAGGAACTGAAGCTTTCTTT. Translated, it gives CASSPGPDSPGTEAFF.